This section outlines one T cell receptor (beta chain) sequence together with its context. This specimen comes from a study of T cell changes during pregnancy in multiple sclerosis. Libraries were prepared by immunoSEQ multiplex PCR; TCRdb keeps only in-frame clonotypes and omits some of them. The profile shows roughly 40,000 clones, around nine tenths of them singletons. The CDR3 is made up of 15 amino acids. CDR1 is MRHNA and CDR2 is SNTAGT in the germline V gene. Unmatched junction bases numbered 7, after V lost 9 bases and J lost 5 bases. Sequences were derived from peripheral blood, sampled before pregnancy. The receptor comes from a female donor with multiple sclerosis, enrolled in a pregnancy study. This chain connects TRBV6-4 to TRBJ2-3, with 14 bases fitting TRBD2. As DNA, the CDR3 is TGTGCCAGTGCCAGACTAGCGGGAGGGGGAGATACGCAGTATTTT. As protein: CASARLAGGGDTQYF.